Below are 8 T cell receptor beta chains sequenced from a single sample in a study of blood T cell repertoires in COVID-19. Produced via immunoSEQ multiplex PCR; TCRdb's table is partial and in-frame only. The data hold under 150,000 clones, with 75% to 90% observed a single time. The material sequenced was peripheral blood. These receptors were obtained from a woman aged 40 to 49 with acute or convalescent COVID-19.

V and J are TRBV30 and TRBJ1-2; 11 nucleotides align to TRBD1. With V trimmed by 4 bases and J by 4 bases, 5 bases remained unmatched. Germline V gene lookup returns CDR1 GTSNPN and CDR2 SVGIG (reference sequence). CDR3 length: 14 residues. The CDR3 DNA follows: TGTGCCTGGACGGGGGACAGGGGGACCTATGGCTACACCTTC. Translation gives CAWTGDRGTYGYTF.

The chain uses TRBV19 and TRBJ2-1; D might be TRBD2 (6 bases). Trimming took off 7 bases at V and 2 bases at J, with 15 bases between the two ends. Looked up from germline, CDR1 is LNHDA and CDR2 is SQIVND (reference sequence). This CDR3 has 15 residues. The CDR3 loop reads CASIPPRGTYNEQFF. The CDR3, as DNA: TGTGCCAGTATCCCCCCGCGGGGTACCTACAATGAGCAGTTCTTC.

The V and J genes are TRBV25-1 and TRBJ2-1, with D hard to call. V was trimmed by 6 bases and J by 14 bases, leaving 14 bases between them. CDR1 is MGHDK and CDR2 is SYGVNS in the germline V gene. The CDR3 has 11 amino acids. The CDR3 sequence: CASSPGRPKFF. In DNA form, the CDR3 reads TGTGCCAGCAGCCCCGGCAGGCCGAAGTTCTTC.

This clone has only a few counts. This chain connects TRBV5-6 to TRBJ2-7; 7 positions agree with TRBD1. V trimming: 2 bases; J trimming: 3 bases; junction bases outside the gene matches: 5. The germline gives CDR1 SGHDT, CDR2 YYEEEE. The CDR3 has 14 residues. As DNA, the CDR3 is TGTGCCAGCAGCTTTATCGACAGGGACTACGAGCAGTACTTC. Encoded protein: CASSFIDRDYEQYF.

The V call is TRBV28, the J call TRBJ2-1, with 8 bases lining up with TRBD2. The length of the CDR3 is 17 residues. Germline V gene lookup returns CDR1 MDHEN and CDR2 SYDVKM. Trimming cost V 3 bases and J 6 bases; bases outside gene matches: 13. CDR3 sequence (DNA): TGTGCCAGCAGTTTTGAACGGGGGGGCCTAGGATTCAATGAGCAGTTCTTC. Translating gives CASSFERGGLGFNEQFF.

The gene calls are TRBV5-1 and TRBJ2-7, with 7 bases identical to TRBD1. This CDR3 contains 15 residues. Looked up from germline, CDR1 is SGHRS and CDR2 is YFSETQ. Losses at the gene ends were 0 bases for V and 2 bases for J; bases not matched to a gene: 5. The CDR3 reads CASSLEGGITYEQYF. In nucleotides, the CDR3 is TGCGCCAGCAGCTTGGAAGGGGGCATAACCTACGAGCAGTACTTC.

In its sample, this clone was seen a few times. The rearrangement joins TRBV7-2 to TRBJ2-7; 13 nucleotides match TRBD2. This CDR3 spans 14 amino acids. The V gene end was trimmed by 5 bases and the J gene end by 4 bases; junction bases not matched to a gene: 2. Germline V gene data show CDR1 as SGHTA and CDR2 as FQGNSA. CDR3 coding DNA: TGTGCCAGCAGCACGACTAGCGGGGGGTACGAGCAGTACTTC. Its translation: CASSTTSGGYEQYF.

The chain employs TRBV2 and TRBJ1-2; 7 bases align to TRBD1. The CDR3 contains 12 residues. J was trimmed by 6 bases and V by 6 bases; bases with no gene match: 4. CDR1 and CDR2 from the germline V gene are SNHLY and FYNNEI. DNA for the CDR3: TGTGCCAGCAGGGACACAGGGGATGGCTACACCTTC. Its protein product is CASRDTGDGYTF.